This TCR beta chain comes out of a study of cytomegalovirus exposure and HLA in healthy donors. Overall study results and limits: In a later analysis, TCR association rates varied by HLA locus: DRB1 most, HLA-C fewest.

This clone occurred once. Antigen unknown. A multiplex PCR was run with 60 Vbeta primers and 13 Jbeta primers. Libraries were prepared by immunoSEQ multiplex PCR; TCRdb keeps only in-frame clonotypes and omits some of them. This sample has about 140,000 clones; about four fifths occur once, and the top ten carry 3.5% to 5%. The source material was PBMCs. This sequence was found in a man aged 35-49 years in good health and CMV-seropositive.

The CDR3 loop is CASSTDRVWVNTEAFF. The CDR3, as DNA: TGCGCCAGCAGCACGGACAGGGTTTGGGTGAACACTGAAGCTTTCTTT. V usage is TRBV5-1 and J usage is TRBJ1-1, with 8 bases matching TRBD1. Germline V gives CDR1 SGHRS, CDR2 YFSETQ. The CDR3 runs to 16 residues. The junction had 8 bases not matched to a gene; V was cut back by 4 bases and J by 0 bases.